A single sample gave rise to the 5 T cell receptor beta chains below, sequenced in a study of blood T cell repertoires in COVID-19. Assay: immunoSEQ multiplex PCR; the TCRdb copy retains only in-frame clones and omits some. Here the sample spans over 85,000 clones, approximately 84% being singletons. Sample: peripheral blood. Receptors originate from a man aged 40-49 years with active or convalescent COVID-19.

The rearrangement uses TRBV7-6 and TRBJ2-7; 10 nucleotides align to TRBD2. The CDR3 sequence is 15 residues long. V lost 5 bases to trimming and J lost 3 bases; unmatched junction nucleotides: 7. Per the germline V gene, CDR1 is SGHVS and CDR2 is FNYEAQ. For the CDR3, the DNA is TGTGCCAGCAGCCCCGGGACTAGCGACGTCTACGAGCAGTACTTC. Its translation: CASSPGTSDVYEQYF. The full variable domain, with the rest looked up from reference TRBV7-6 and TRBJ2-7, is GAGVSQSPRYKVTKRGQDVALRCDPISGHVSLYWYRQALGQGPEFLTYFNYEAQQDKSGLPNDRFSAERPEGSISTLTIQRTEQRDSAMYRCASSPGTSDVYEQYFGPGTRLTVT.

The chain carries TRBV6-5 and TRBJ2-3; 12 bases map to TRBD2. This CDR3 comprises 13 residues. Germline V gene sequence: CDR1 MNHEY, CDR2 SVGAGI. Trimming took 7 bases from V and 6 from J; bases not matched to a gene: 2. CDR3: CASKLAGGDTQYF. In DNA form, the CDR3 reads TGTGCCAGCAAACTAGCGGGGGGTGATACGCAGTATTTT.

This clone has just a few counts. The V call is TRBV23-1, the J call TRBJ1-6; D remains unclear. TRBV23-1 is marked as an open reading frame, function uncertain. The CDR3 spans 17 residues. The CDR3 DNA reads as TGCGTCCCCCTATCCGGGAACCTTATATCCTCCGATTCACCCCTCCACTTT. This sequence encodes CVPLSGNLISSDSPLHF.

In its sample, this clone was seen once. The chain links TRBV9 to TRBJ2-3; no clear D gene. Trimming stripped 3 bases from V and 1 base from J, with 12 bases between. This CDR3 comprises 15 residues. Germline values: CDR1 SGDLS, CDR2 YYNGEE. CDR3 coding DNA: TGTGCCAGCAGCGCCATCTCCGTAGGCACAGATACGCAGTATTTT. It encodes CASSAISVGTDTQYF.

In its sample, this clone was seen once. The chain is built from TRBV7-2 and TRBJ2-3; maybe TRBD1 (6 bases). V lost 0 bases and J lost 5, with 12 bases in between. The CDR3 spans 15 residues. CDR1 is SGHTA, CDR2 FQGNSA, per germline. Here the CDR3 DNA reads TGTGCCAGCAGCTTAGCGGAGCAGGGGTTAGATACGCAGTATTTT. This gives the protein CASSLAEQGLDTQYF.